This T cell receptor beta chain was sequenced for a study of shared clonotypes between healthy human individuals. Points from the study as a whole: Tissues were not sampled, only blood, and their repertoires likely differ.

The CDR3 is 15 residues long. V was cut by 1 base and J by 1 base, with 10 bases left in between. CDR1 is SNHLY and CDR2 is FYNNEI in the germline V gene. Donors included only healthy HIV-negative adults lacking recent acute infections or vaccinations. Unsorted PBMC DNA was sequenced on ten immunoSEQ deep assay plates. The method was immunoSEQ multiplex PCR; TCRdb's version includes in-frame clones alone and lacks a portion of them. The table includes about 520,000 clones, approximately 78% detected once. Concerning this clone itself: Its target is unknown.

This TCR derives from a middle-aged woman in good health. Some clones in this sample may be carry-over from other donors' samples. V gene TRBV2 combines with J gene TRBJ1-1; the D gene is possibly TRBD1 (5 bases). Sequenced: PBMCs. CDR3 in DNA: TGTGCCAGCAGTGAAGGTTGGGGCAGGAACACTGAAGCTTTCTTT. It translates to CASSEGWGRNTEAFF.